Below are 8 T cell receptor beta chains sequenced from a single sample in a study of identical twins. TCRdb reprocessed the 5' RACE reads via MiXCR and lists one record per CDR3 protein. The repertoire consists of nearly 650,000 distinct CDR3 sequences, with less than 9% occurring once and the leading ten covering 1.6%. The data were also submitted as part of a second study, on yellow fever vaccine responses in identical twins.

Sequencing was done on a sample of PBMCs. Receptor source: a woman between 18 and 30 years old in good health.

This chain links TRBV7-8 with TRBJ2-7; 8 bases map to TRBD2. Trimming removed 5 bases from V and 6 bases from J; junction bases left unmatched: 3. Germline values: CDR1 SGHVS, CDR2 FQNEAQ. The CDR3 runs to 12 residues. As DNA, the CDR3 is TGTGCCAGCAGCCCGCGGGGGGTCGAGCAGTACGTC. It specifies CASSPRGVEQYV.

The chain combines TRBV6-1 with TRBJ2-2; 14 nucleotides line up with TRBD2. Per the germline V gene, CDR1 is MNHNS and CDR2 is SASEGT. V shed 7 bases, J shed 7 bases, and the junction held 5 bases outside the gene matches. CDR3 length: 15 amino acids. Written as DNA, the CDR3 is TGTGCCAGCAAGACTAGCGGGGGGGTCGGCGGGGAGCTGTTTTTT. Protein product: CASKTSGGVGGELFF.

This clonotype came up many times. This rearrangement joins TRBV7-9 to TRBJ2-7; unclear D gene. Looked up from germline, CDR1 is SEHNR and CDR2 is FQNEAQ (reference sequence). The CDR3 loop spans 13 amino acids. With 4 bases removed from V and 1 base from J, the gap between germline ends came to 8 bases. The CDR3 DNA is TGTGCCAGCAGCTGGACCGGTTCCTACGAGCAGTACGTC. Translation: CASSWTGSYEQYV.

This clonotype was counted a few times. CDR3 coding DNA: TGTGCCAGCAGCCAAGATTGGCAGGAGACCCAGTACTTC. Encoded protein: CASSQDWQETQYF. The J gene is TRBJ2-5, the V gene TRBV3-1, with D hard to call. Germline V gene sequence: CDR1 LGHDT, CDR2 YNNKEL (reference sequence). The germline V and J ends were trimmed by 0 bases and 5 bases, with 7 bases remaining between them. The CDR3 runs to 13 residues.

This clonotype was detected many times. The V gene is TRBV6-2 or TRBV6-3, the J gene TRBJ1-2; 7 nucleotides line up with TRBD1. Trimming removed 2 bases from V and 7 bases from J; junction bases left unmatched: 4. The length of the CDR3 is 13 residues. The germline V gene has CDR1 MNHEY and CDR2 SVGEGT. The CDR3: CASSYADRPGYTF. As DNA, the CDR3 is TGTGCCAGCAGTTACGCGGACAGGCCTGGCTACACCTTC.

In its sample, this clonotype was seen many times. The chain has TRBV11-2 and TRBJ1-1; D is undetermined. Germline-derived CDR1 and CDR2 are SGHAT and FQNNGV. CDR3 size: 17 residues. V lost 2 bases to trimming and J lost 0 bases, with 16 bases between them. The CDR3 coding sequence is TGTGCCAGCAGCTTAAGATCTGTGAAGGATATGAACACTGAAGCTTTCTTT. Translating gives CASSLRSVKDMNTEAFF.

In its sample, this clonotype was seen many times. The chain couples TRBV4-1 to TRBJ2-3; the D is unclear. This CDR3 has 15 residues. Germline CDR1 is MGHRA and CDR2 is YSYEKL. V lost 0 bases and J 2 bases, leaving 9 bases between the germline ends. The CDR3 region has the DNA TGCGCCAGCAGCCAAGATGGAACCCTCACAGATACGCAGTATTTT. Encoded protein: CASSQDGTLTDTQYF.

This clonotype was recorded at least ten times. This sequence joins TRBV5-5 and TRBJ2-7; 10 positions agree with TRBD1. The CDR3 has 14 residues. Trimming at V came to 4 bases and at J to 2 bases, leaving 3 bases not matched to a gene. Per the germline V gene, CDR1 is SGHKS and CDR2 is YYEKEE (reference sequence). CDR3 DNA sequence: TGTGCCAGCAGCACTGGGACAGGGGCCTACGAGCAGTACTTC. It specifies CASSTGTGAYEQYF.